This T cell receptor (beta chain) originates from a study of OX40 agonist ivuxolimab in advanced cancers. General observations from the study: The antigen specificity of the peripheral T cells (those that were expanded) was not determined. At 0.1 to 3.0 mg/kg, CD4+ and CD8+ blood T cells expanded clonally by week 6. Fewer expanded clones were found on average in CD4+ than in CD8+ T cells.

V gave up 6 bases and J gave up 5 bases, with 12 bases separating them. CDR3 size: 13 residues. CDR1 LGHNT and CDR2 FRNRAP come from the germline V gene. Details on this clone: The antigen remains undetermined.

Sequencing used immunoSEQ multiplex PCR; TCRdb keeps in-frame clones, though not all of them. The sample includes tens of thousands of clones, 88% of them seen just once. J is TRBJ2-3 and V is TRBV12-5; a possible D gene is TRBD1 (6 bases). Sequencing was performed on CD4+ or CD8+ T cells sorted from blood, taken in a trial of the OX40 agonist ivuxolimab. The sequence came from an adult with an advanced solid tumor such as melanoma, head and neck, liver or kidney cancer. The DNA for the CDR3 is TGTGCTAGTGGGGCGAGGGGGAGAGATACGCAGTATTTT. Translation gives CASGARGRDTQYF.